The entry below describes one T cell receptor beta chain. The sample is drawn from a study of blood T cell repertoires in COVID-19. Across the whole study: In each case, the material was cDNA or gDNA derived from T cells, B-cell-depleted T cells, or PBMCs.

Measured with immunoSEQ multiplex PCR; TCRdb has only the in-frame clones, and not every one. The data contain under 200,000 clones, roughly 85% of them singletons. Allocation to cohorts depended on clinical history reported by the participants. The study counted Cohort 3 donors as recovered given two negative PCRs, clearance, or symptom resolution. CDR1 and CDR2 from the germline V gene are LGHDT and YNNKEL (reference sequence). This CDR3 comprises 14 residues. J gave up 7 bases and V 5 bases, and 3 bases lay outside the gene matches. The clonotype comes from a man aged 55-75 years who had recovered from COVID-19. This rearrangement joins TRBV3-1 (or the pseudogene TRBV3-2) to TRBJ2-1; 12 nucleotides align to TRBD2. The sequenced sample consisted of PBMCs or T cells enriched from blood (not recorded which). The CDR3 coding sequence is TGTGCCAGCAGCTATCTAGCGGGGGGGAATGAGCAGTTCTTC. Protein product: CASSYLAGGNEQFF.